These T cell receptor beta chains were read from a single sample in a study of shared clonotypes between healthy human individuals. TCRdb's copy holds only in-frame clones and misses some; the assay was immunoSEQ multiplex PCR. The sample contains 450,000 to 500,000 clones, around 80% of which appear only once. The specimen was PBMCs. All receptors come from a woman aged 40 to 50 in good health. Some clones in this sample may be carry-over from other donors' samples. Both conserved end residues are part of each CDR3. D genes are given only for firm matches. Clone size appears in some rows only: once, few, many, or a class for an expanded clone.

NA | NA | TRBJ1-2 | TRBV15 | 13 | TGTGCCACCAGCAGAGATCTAGGAGATGGCTACACCTTC | CATSRDLGDGYTF
NA | NA | TRBJ2-7 | TRBV28 | 14 | TGTGCCAGCAGACGAACAGGGCTCTCCTACGAGCAGTACTTC | CASRRTGLSYEQYF
NA | NA | TRBJ1-2 | TRBV11-2 | 14 | TGTGCCAGCAAGAAGACGGGTTCGAACTATGGCTACACCTTC | CASKKTGSNYGYTF
NA | many | TRBJ2-6 | TRBV6-4 | 16 | TGTGCCAGCAGTGATGATGGGGTCTCTGGGGCCAACGTCCTGACTTTC | CASSDDGVSGANVLTF
NA | NA | TRBJ1-1 | TRBV6-6 | 12 | TGTGCCACCACAGGCCCCGGCACTGAAGCTTTCTTT | CATTGPGTEAFF
TRBD1 | NA | TRBJ1-6 | TRBV6-1 | 15 | TGTGCCAGCAGCTGGACAGGGCGTCAGGATTCACCCCTCCACTTT | CASSWTGRQDSPLHF
TRBD1 | many | TRBJ1-4 | TRBV5-1 | 15 | TGCGCCAGCAGCTTGGGTACGACAGGGAGGGAAGAACTGTTTTTT | CASSLGTTGREELFF
TRBD1 | NA | TRBJ2-7 | TRBV6-5 | 15 | TGTGCCAGCAGTCCGACCAAGGGACAGTCCTACGAGCAGTACTTC | CASSPTKGQSYEQYF
TRBD1 | NA | TRBJ1-1 | TRBV2 | 13 | TGTGCCAGCAGCGCGGACAGGGCCACTGAAGCTTTCTTT | CASSADRATEAFF
NA | NA | TRBJ1-1 | TRBV9 | 13 | TGTGCCAGCAGCGGTCAAAGGAACACTGAAGCTTTCTTT | CASSGQRNTEAFF
TRBD1 | NA | TRBJ1-1 | TRBV5-4 | 14 | TGTGCCAGCAGCTCGGGACAGGGAGACACTGAAGCTTTCTTT | CASSSGQGDTEAFF
NA | NA | TRBJ1-5 | TRBV7-9 | 13 | TGTGCCAGCAGCTTATCAGGGGATGAGCCCCAGCATTTT | CASSLSGDEPQHF
NA | NA | TRBJ1-1 | TRBV15 | 15 | TGTGCCACCAGCAGAGATCTGGGGGGGAACACTGAAGCTTTCTTT | CATSRDLGGNTEAFF
NA | NA | TRBJ1-4 | TRBV28 | 12 | TGTGCCAGCCTGGGGAGACGGGGAAAACTGTTTTTT | CASLGRRGKLFF
NA | NA | TRBJ1-3 | TRBV11-2 | 12 | TGTGCCAGCAGCTTAGGGGGGGCCTCGCGATATTTT | CASSLGGASRYF
TRBD2 | few | TRBJ2-7 | TRBV25-1 | 14 | TGTGCCAGCGGGCGCGGGGGGAACTCCTACGAGCAGTACTTC | CASGRGGNSYEQYF
NA | NA | TRBJ2-7 | TRBV28 | 15 | TGTGCCAGCACTCAAGGGGGGGGACTTACCTACGAGCAGTACTTC | CASTQGGGLTYEQYF
TRBD2 | NA | TRBJ2-2 | TRBV5-4 | 15 | TGTGCCAGCAGCTCGGGACTAGCGAACACCGGGGAGCTGTTTTTT | CASSSGLANTGELFF
NA | NA | TRBJ1-5 | TRBV7-2 | 15 | TGTGCCAGCAGCCCAAGGACCGGGTCGCGAGGGCCCCAGCATTTT | CASSPRTGSRGPQHF
NA | NA | TRBJ1-3 | TRBV4-3 | 16 | TGCGCCAGCAGCCCCAGCCGGTATTACTCTGGAAACACCATATATTTT | CASSPSRYYSGNTIYF
NA | NA | TRBJ2-5 | TRBV19 | 15 | TGTGCCAGTAGTATCTCAAGCGGGCACCAAGAGACCCAGTACTTC | CASSISSGHQETQYF
NA | few | TRBJ2-5 | TRBV7-3 | 13 | TGTGCCAGCAGCTCTTCCCTTGGGGAGACCCAGTACTTC | CASSSSLGETQYF
NA | NA | TRBJ2-3 | TRBV29-1 | 13 | TGCAGCGTTGCCGGCGGATACACAGATACGCAGTATTTT | CSVAGGYTDTQYF
NA | few | TRBJ1-1 | TRBV20-1 | 11 | TGCAGTGGTTACTCTAGGGCAGAGTATCCCTTT | CSGYSRAEYPF
NA | NA | TRBJ1-1 | TRBV5-1 | 16 | TGCGCCAGCAGCTTGGTAACAGCCGTATTGAACACTGAAGCTTCCTTT | CASSLVTAVLNTEASF
NA | few | TRBJ2-2 | TRBV30 | 14 | TGTGCCTGGAGTGTAACAGCGAGCACCGGGGAGCTGTTTTTT | CAWSVTASTGELFF
TRBD2 | NA | TRBJ2-1 | TRBV11-3 | 12 | TGTGCCAGCGGGAGGGCCAACAATGAGCAGTTCTTC | CASGRANNEQFF
NA | NA | TRBJ1-1 | TRBV6-5 | 13 | TGTGCCAGCTGGGGCAGGGTAGAGACTGAAGCTTTCTTT | CASWGRVETEAFF
TRBD1 | NA | TRBJ2-7 | TRBV5-1 | 14 | TGCGCCAGCAGCTCGGGACAGGGGAGTTCTAGCGTCAACTTC | CASSSGQGSSSVNF
NA | NA | TRBJ1-1 | TRBV5-4 | 16 | TGTGCCAGCAGCTTCGAGCGATTCGAGAAGAACACTGAAGCTTTCTTT | CASSFERFEKNTEAFF
NA | NA | TRBJ1-4 | TRBV7-6 | 16 | TGTGCCAGCAGCTTAGCGGGGTCCCGACTTAATGAAAAACTGTTTTTT | CASSLAGSRLNEKLFF
TRBD1 | NA | TRBJ1-1 | TRBV19 | 14 | TGTGCCAGCGGACAGGGGGCGGTAGGCACTGAAGCTTTCTTT | CASGQGAVGTEAFF
TRBD1 | few | TRBJ2-1 | TRBV6-4 | 15 | TGTGCCAGCAGTGACGGACAGGGCTCCTACAATGAGCAGTTCTTC | CASSDGQGSYNEQFF
NA | once | TRBJ2-7 | TRBV19 | 14 | TGTGCCAGTACCCTGACAGGTCTTCAAGGTGAGCAGTACTTC | CASTLTGLQGEQYF
NA | NA | TRBJ2-7 | TRBV5-1 | 15 | TGCGCCAGCAGCTTGTTAAACAGGAACTCCTACGAGCAGTACTTC | CASSLLNRNSYEQYF
TRBD1 | NA | TRBJ1-5 | TRBV28 | 17 | TGTGCCAGCAGTTTCGCCGGGACAGGGGGTAGCAATCAGCCCCAGCATTTT | CASSFAGTGGSNQPQHF
NA | NA | TRBJ2-5 | TRBV7-6 | 15 | TGTGCCAGCAGCCCTGGGCCCCGTTTGCCAGAGACCCAGTACTTC | CASSPGPRLPETQYF